One sample yielded the 9 T cell receptor beta chains listed below, sequenced in a study of identifying expanded T cells in peripheral blood. Assay: immunoSEQ multiplex PCR; the TCRdb copy retains only in-frame clones and omits some. The sample lists some 65,000 clones, approximately 80% occurring once. Sequenced: blood. The receptors here all came from a person between 18 and 69 years old in good health.

This clone was seen a few times. This sequence joins TRBV27 and TRBJ2-1, with D tentatively TRBD1 (5 bases). Deletions cut 2 bases from V and 6 bases from J, with 20 bases between. CDR3 length: 17 amino acids. In germline, CDR1 is MNHEY, CDR2 SMNVEV (reference sequence). The CDR3 sequence: CASSLLGLEQDGNEQFF. The CDR3 coding sequence is TGTGCCAGCAGTTTACTGGGTTTAGAACAGGACGGCAATGAGCAGTTCTTC.

This chain uses TRBV11-3 with TRBJ2-5; tentative D call: TRBD2 (5 bases). With the DNA end fitting TRBJ2-7 better, the J assignment may be wrong. CDR1 is SGHNT, CDR2 YENEEA, per germline. This CDR3 has 14 residues. The CDR3 sequence: CASSLVRESYEQYF. As DNA, the CDR3 is TGTGCCAGCAGCTTAGTAAGGGAGTCCTACGAGCAGTACTTC.

Only a few counts were recorded for this clone. This chain joins TRBV6-4 and TRBJ1-1; 9 nucleotides align to TRBD1. Germline CDR1 reads MRHNA; CDR2 reads SNTAGT. J lost 4 bases, V lost 6 bases, and 3 bases had no gene match. This CDR3 is 13 amino acids long. CDR3 sequence reads: CASRTTGGTEAFF. In nucleotides, the CDR3 is TGTGCCAGCAGAACGACAGGGGGCACTGAAGCTTTCTTT.

J is TRBJ1-1 and V is TRBV6-5, with TRBD1 matching 7 bases. The CDR3 extends over 13 amino acids. V lost 3 bases to trimming and J lost 6 bases; unmatched junction nucleotides: 4. In germline, CDR1 is MNHEY, CDR2 SVGAGI. Written as DNA, the CDR3 is TGTGCCAGCAGTTATACAGGGGTACCTGAAGCTTTCTTT. Residues: CASSYTGVPEAFF.

A word on this clone: Germline is not matched at one junction end, which may reflect a read error. The chain couples TRBV5-4 to TRBJ1-2; no clear D gene. Germline CDR1 and CDR2: SGHNT and YYREEE (reference sequence). This CDR3 has 13 amino acids. The CDR3 loop reads CASRFGSNYGYTF. The CDR3 DNA sequence: TGTGCCAGCCGCTTTGGGTCTAACTATGGCTACACCTTC.

The rearrangement joins TRBV5-1 to TRBJ1-2, with 10 bases that match TRBD1. Losses at the gene ends were 3 bases for V and 7 bases for J; bases not matched to a gene: 6. The CDR3 extends over 14 amino acids. CDR1 SGHRS and CDR2 YFSETQ come from the germline V gene. The CDR3 DNA sequence: TGCGCCAGCAGCTCGGACAGGGGGTTGGGTGGCTACACCTTC. Translation: CASSSDRGLGGYTF. The full variable domain, with the rest looked up from reference TRBV5-1 and TRBJ1-2, is KAGVTQTPRYLIKTRGQQVTLSCSPISGHRSVSWYQQTPGQGLQFLFEYFSETQRNKGNFPGRFSGRQFSNSRSEMNVSTLELGDSALYLCASSSDRGLGGYTFGSGTRLTVV.

V usage is TRBV30 and J usage is TRBJ2-3; the match to TRBD1 covers 9 bases. Germline CDR1 GTSNPN, CDR2 SVGIG (reference sequence). The CDR3 runs 14 residues. The V and J ends lost 4 bases and 1 base, in that order; junction bases with no gene match: 3. This CDR3 is CAWTRDRGTDTQYF. The CDR3 DNA sequence: TGTGCCTGGACTAGGGACAGGGGCACAGATACGCAGTATTTT.

V and J are TRBV2 and TRBJ1-2, with TRBD1 matching over 7 bases. The CDR3 is made up of 17 amino acids. Unmatched junction bases numbered 12, after V lost 5 bases and J lost 0 bases. Per germline, CDR1 SNHLY and CDR2 FYNNEI. This CDR3 is CASSLGGGTQANYGYTF. The CDR3 DNA reads TGTGCCAGCAGTCTAGGGGGCGGGACTCAAGCTAACTATGGCTACACCTTC.

The CDR3 nucleotides are TGTGCCAGCAGTCCTTCCACAGGGCTCACTGAAGCTTTCTTT. Translating it yields CASSPSTGLTEAFF. V usage is TRBV28 and J usage is TRBJ1-1; D perhaps matches TRBD1 (6 bases). V dropped 5 bases and J dropped 4 bases, with 14 bases sitting between them. Germline assignment: CDR1 MDHEN and CDR2 SYDVKM. The CDR3 covers 14 residues.